This TCR beta chain was observed in a study of OX40 agonist ivuxolimab in advanced cancers. With 2 bases clipped from V and 4 bases from J, the junction kept 2 bases outside the gene matches. The length of the CDR3 is 14 residues. Per germline, CDR1 SGDLS and CDR2 YYNGEE. This clone is classed as medium-sized. The protocol was immunoSEQ multiplex PCR, while the TCRdb copy is restricted to in-frame clones and leaves out a portion. This repertoire shows more than 50,000 clones, approximately 87% found once; its top ten account for more than 4.5%. The material was CD4+ or CD8+ T cells sorted from blood, obtained in a trial of the OX40 agonist ivuxolimab. V and J are TRBV9 and TRBJ1-3; 8 nucleotides match TRBD1. The receptor comes from an adult with an advanced solid tumor such as melanoma, head and neck, liver or kidney cancer. This CDR3 is CASSVRQGGNTIYF. For the CDR3, the DNA is TGTGCCAGCAGCGTTAGACAGGGGGGAAACACCATATATTTT.